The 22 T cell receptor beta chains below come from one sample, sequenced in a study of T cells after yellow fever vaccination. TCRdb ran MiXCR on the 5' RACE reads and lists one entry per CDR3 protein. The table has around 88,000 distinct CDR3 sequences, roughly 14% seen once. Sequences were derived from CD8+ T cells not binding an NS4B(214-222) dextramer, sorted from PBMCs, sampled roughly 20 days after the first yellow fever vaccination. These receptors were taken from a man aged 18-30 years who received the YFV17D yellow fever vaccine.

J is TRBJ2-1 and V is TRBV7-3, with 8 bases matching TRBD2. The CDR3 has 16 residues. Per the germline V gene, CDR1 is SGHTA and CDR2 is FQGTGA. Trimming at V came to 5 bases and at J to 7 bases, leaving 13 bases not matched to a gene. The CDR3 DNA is TGTGCCAGCAGCGCCACCGCCGGGGGGGGTGCGAATGAGCAGTTCTTC. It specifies CASSATAGGGANEQFF.

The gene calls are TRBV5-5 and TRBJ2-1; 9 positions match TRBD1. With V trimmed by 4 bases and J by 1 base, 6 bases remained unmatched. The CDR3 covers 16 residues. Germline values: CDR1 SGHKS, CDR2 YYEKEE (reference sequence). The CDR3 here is CASSNTGTGSYNEQFF. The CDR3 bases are TGTGCCAGCAGCAACACCGGGACAGGGTCCTACAATGAGCAGTTCTTC. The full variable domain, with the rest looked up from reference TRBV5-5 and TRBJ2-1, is DAGVTQSPTHLIKTRGQQVTLRCSPISGHKSVSWYQQVLGQGPQFIFQYYEKEERGRGNFPDRFSARQFPNYSSELNVNALLLGDSALYLCASSNTGTGSYNEQFFGPGTRLTVL.

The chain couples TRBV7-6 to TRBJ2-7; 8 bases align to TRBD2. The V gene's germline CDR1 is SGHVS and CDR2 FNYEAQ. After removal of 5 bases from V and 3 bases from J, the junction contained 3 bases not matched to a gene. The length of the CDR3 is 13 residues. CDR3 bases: TGTGCCAGCAGCGCCGCGGGGGGCTACGAGCAGTACTTC. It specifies CASSAAGGYEQYF.

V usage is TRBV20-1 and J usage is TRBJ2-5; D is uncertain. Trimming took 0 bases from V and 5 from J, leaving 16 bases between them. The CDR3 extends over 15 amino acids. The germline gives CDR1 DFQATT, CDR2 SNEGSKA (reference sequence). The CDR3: CSARDGDTGRETQYF. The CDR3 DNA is TGCAGTGCTAGAGATGGGGATACCGGAAGGGAGACCCAGTACTTC.

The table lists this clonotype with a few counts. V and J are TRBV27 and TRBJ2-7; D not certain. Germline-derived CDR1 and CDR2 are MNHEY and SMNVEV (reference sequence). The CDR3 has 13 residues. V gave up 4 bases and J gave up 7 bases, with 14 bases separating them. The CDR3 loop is CASSYKGSREQYF. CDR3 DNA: TGTGCCAGCAGTTATAAGGGATCTCGGGAGCAGTACTTC.

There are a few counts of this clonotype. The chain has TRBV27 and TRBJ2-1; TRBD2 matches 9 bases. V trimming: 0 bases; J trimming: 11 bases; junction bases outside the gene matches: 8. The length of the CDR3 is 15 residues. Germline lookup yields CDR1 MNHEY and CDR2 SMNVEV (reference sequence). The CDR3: CASSLSLAGTLQQFF. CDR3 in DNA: TGTGCCAGCAGTTTATCACTAGCGGGTACCCTCCAGCAGTTCTTC.

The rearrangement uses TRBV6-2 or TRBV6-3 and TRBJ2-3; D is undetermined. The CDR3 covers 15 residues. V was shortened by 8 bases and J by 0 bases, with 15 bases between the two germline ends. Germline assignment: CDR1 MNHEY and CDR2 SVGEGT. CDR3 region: CASRMGITSTDTQYF. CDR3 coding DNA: TGTGCCAGCCGGATGGGAATAACTAGCACAGATACGCAGTATTTT.

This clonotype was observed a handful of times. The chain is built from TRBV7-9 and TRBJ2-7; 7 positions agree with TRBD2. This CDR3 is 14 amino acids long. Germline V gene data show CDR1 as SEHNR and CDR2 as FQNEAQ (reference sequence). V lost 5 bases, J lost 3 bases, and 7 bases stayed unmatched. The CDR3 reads CASSGGDSLYEQYF. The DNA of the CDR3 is TGTGCCAGCAGCGGGGGGGACTCTCTCTACGAGCAGTACTTC.

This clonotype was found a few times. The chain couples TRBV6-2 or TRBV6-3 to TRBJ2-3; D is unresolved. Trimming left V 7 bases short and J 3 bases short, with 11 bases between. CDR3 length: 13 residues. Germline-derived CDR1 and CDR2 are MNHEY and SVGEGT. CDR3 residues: CASNVVGTDTQYF. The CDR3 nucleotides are TGTGCCAGCAACGTGGTCGGGACAGATACGCAGTATTTT.

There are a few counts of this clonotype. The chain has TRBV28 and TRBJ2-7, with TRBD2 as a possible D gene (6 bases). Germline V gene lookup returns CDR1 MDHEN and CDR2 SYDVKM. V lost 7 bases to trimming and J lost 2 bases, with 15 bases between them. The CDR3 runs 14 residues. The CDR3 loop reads CASTIRERPYEQYF. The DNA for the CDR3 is TGTGCCAGCACTATCCGGGAGCGGCCCTACGAGCAGTACTTC.

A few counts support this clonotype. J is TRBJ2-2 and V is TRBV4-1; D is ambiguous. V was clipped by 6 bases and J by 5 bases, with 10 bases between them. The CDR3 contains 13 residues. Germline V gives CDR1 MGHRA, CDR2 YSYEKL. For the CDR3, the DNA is TGCGCCAGCAGTCGATCTGGGACCGGGGAGCTGTTTTTT. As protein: CASSRSGTGELFF.

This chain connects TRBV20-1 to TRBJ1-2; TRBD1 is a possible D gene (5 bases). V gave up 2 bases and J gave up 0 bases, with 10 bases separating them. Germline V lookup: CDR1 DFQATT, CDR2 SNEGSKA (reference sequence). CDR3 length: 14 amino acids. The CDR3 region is CSARQGVTNYGYTF. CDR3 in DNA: TGCAGTGCTAGACAGGGTGTAACTAACTATGGCTACACCTTC.

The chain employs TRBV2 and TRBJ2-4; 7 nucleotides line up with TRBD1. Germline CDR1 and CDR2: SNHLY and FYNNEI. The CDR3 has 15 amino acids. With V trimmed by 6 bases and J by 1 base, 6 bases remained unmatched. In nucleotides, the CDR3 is TGTGCCAGCAGAGAGACAGGGAGTGCCAAAAACATTCAGTACTTC. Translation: CASRETGSAKNIQYF. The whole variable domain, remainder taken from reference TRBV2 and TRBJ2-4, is EPEVTQTPSHQVTQMGQEVILRCVPISNHLYFYWYRQILGQKVEFLVSFYNNEISEKSEIFDDQFSVERPDGSNFTLKIRSTKLEDSAMYFCASRETGSAKNIQYFGAGTRLSVL.

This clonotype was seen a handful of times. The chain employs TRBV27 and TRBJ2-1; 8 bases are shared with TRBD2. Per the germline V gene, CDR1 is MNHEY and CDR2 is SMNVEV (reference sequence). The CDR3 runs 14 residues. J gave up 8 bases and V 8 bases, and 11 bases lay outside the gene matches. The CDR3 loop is CASSNYLGGDEQFF. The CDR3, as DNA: TGTGCCAGCTCAAACTACCTCGGGGGGGATGAGCAGTTCTTC.

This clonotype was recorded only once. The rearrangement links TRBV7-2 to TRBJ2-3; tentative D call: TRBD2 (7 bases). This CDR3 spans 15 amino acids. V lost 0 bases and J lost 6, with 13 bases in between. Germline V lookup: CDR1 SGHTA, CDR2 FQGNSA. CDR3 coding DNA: TGTGCCAGCAGCTTAGCCGGCGGGGGCCAGGATACGCAGTATTTT. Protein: CASSLAGGGQDTQYF.

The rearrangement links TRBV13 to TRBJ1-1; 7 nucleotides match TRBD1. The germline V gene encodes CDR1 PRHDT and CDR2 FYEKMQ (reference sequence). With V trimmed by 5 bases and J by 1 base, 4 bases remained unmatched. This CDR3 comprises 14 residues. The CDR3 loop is CASSPRTGNTEAFF. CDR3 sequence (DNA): TGTGCCAGCAGCCCACGGACAGGGAACACTGAAGCTTTCTTT.

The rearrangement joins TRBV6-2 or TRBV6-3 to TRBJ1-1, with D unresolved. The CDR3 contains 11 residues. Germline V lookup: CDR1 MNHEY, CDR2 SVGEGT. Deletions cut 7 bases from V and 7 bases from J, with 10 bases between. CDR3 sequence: CASTASGEAFF. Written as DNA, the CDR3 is TGTGCCAGCACCGCCTCGGGTGAAGCTTTCTTT.

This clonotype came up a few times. In nucleotides, the CDR3 is TGCGCCAGCAGCTTGGCCTTGCAAGGGGAAAGTGAAAAACTGTTTTTT. Amino acid sequence: CASSLALQGESEKLFF. This chain links TRBV5-1 with TRBJ1-4; D is perhaps TRBD1 (5 bases). Trimming pared 0 bases from V and 7 bases from J, leaving 16 bases between. The CDR3 runs 16 residues. Germline CDR1 reads SGHRS; CDR2 reads YFSETQ.

The CDR3 sequence is CAISTGFYEQYF. For the CDR3, the DNA is TGTGCCATCAGTACAGGGTTTTACGAGCAGTACTTC. The chain combines TRBV10-3 with TRBJ2-7; TRBD1 might be the D (6 bases). CDR1 ENHRY and CDR2 SYGVKD come from the germline V gene. CDR3 length: 12 amino acids. V dropped 5 bases and J dropped 4 bases, with 9 bases sitting between them.

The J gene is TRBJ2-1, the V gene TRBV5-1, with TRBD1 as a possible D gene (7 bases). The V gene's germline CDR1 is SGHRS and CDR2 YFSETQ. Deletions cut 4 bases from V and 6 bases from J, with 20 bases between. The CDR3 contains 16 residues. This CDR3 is CASSPAGGRHSNEQFF. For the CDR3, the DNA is TGCGCCAGCAGCCCGGCAGGGGGGCGACACTCCAATGAGCAGTTCTTC.

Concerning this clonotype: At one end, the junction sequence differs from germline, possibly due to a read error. The CDR3 nucleotides read TGCAGTGATAGAATCTACCGGGGGGATACGCAGTATTTT. Translation gives CSDRIYRGDTQYF. V usage is TRBV20-1 and J usage is TRBJ2-3; TRBD2 might be the D (6 bases). The CDR3 totals 13 residues. CDR1 DFQATT and CDR2 SNEGSKA come from the germline V gene (reference sequence).

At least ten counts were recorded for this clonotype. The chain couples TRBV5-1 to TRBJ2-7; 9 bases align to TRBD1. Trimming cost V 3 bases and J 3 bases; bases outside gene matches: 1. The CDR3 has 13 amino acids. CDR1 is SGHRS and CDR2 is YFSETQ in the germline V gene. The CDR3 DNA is TGCGCCAGCAGCTGGGACAGGGACTACGAGCAGTACTTC. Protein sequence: CASSWDRDYEQYF.